The 22 T cell receptor beta chains reported below all come from one sample, sequenced in a study of T-cell reconstitution after alpha-beta-depleted transplantation in children. TCRbeta library construction was performed incorporating unique molecular identifiers. TCRdb itself ran the PCR reads through MiXCR, one entry per CDR3 protein. The sample has nearly 400,000 distinct CDR3 sequences, just over 20% seen once. This sample comprised PBMCs from the stem cell graft donor, obtained from the stem cell graft. These receptors were collected from a human donor who donated a stem cell graft to a child with acute myeloid leukemia.

The rearrangement links TRBV20-1 to TRBJ2-7; 7 bases line up with TRBD1. With 4 bases clipped from V and 7 bases from J, the junction kept 13 bases outside the gene matches. Germline-derived CDR1 and CDR2 are DFQATT and SNEGSKA (reference sequence). The CDR3 has 14 amino acids. The CDR3 sequence is CSATGGRSVREQYF. DNA for the CDR3: TGCAGTGCTACAGGGGGAAGAAGTGTTAGGGAGCAGTACTTC.

This clonotype has just a few counts. The genes are TRBV25-1 and TRBJ2-7; D perhaps matches TRBD1 (7 bases). The CDR3 length is 16 residues. V lost 4 bases, J lost 2 bases, and 18 bases lay in between. Germline CDR1 and CDR2: MGHDK and SYGVNS. Here the CDR3 DNA reads TGTGCCAGCAGTGGATACCAGGGGGACTTACCCTACGAGCAGTACTTC. Translated: CASSGYQGDLPYEQYF.

Many counts were recorded for this clonotype. The chain is built from TRBV12-3 or TRBV12-4 and TRBJ2-3; maybe TRBD2 (6 bases). This CDR3 has 14 amino acids. V lost 6 bases to trimming and J lost 2 bases, with 12 bases between them. The CDR3 is CASRSGGITDTQYF. CDR3 coding DNA: TGTGCCAGCAGGAGTGGCGGGATCACAGATACGCAGTATTTT.

The CDR3 loop is CASSLNRNEQYF. The CDR3 coding sequence is TGTGCCAGCAGCTTAAACCGAAACGAGCAGTACTTC. The genes are TRBV13 and TRBJ2-7; D unclear. Trimming took 2 bases from V and 5 from J, leaving 7 bases between them. The CDR3 is 12 amino acids. The V gene's germline CDR1 is PRHDT and CDR2 FYEKMQ (reference sequence). The variable domain in full, completed from reference TRBV13 and TRBJ2-7, reads AAGVIQSPRHLIKEKRETATLKCYPIPRHDTVYWYQQGPGQDPQFLISFYEKMQSDKGSIPDRFSAQQFSDYHSELNMSSLELGDSALYFCASSLNRNEQYFGPGTRLTVT.

At least ten counts were recorded for this clonotype. The J gene is TRBJ2-1, the V gene TRBV12-3 or TRBV12-4; D remains ambiguous. The length of the CDR3 is 11 residues. V was pared by 3 bases and J by 10 bases, with 7 bases between. CDR3 loop: CASSFTLEQFF. CDR3 coding DNA: TGTGCCAGCAGTTTTACTCTAGAGCAGTTCTTC.

This clonotype was picked up many times. V gene TRBV20-1 combines with J gene TRBJ1-1, with D tentatively TRBD1 (5 bases). The CDR3 has 15 amino acids. Germline CDR1 DFQATT, CDR2 SNEGSKA (reference sequence). V was pared by 3 bases and J by 5 bases, with 19 bases between. The CDR3 is CSASYPGRQETEAFF. CDR3 sequence (DNA): TGCAGTGCTAGCTACCCGGGACGGCAAGAGACTGAAGCTTTCTTT.

V usage is TRBV24-1 and J usage is TRBJ2-5; D may be TRBD2 (5 bases). CDR3 length: 14 residues. V lost 0 bases, J lost 7 bases, and 11 bases lay in between. Germline V lookup: CDR1 KGHDR, CDR2 SFDVKD. The CDR3 DNA is TGTGCCACCAGTGATTTGTTGGACTTCGGGACCCAGTACTTC. Translation: CATSDLLDFGTQYF.

This clonotype appeared once. This chain joins TRBV11-2 and TRBJ1-2, with TRBD1 as a possible D gene (5 bases). The CDR3 runs 14 residues. Germline-derived CDR1 and CDR2 are SGHAT and FQNNGV. The V gene lost 0 bases and the J gene lost 8 bases, with 13 bases spanning the gap. CDR3 amino acids: CASSLDSAGRGYTF. The CDR3 bases are TGTGCCAGCAGCTTAGATTCGGCAGGGAGAGGCTACACCTTC.

J is TRBJ2-7 and V is TRBV28; 7 nucleotides align to TRBD2. The V gene end was trimmed by 8 bases and the J gene end by 0 bases; junction bases not matched to a gene: 7. CDR1 is MDHEN and CDR2 is SYDVKM in the germline V gene. The CDR3 runs 14 residues. The CDR3 DNA follows: TGTGCCAGCGGTGCAAGCGGGGTCTCCTACGAGCAGTACTTC. It is translated as CASGASGVSYEQYF.

Only a few counts were recorded for this clonotype. J is TRBJ2-4 and V is TRBV28; D assignment may be TRBD1 or TRBD2 (6 bases each). Germline loops: CDR1 MDHEN, CDR2 SYDVKM. The CDR3 length is 16 residues. Trimming pared 2 bases from V and 0 bases from J, leaving 11 bases between. CDR3 nucleotides: TGTGCCAGCAGTTTAGAGGGGGGCGCAGCCAAAAACATTCAGTACTTC. Translating gives CASSLEGGAAKNIQYF.

This clonotype was recorded a few times. The chain links TRBV20-1 to TRBJ2-1; tentatively, D is TRBD2 (6 bases). CDR3 length equals 14 residues. Germline values: CDR1 DFQATT, CDR2 SNEGSKA (reference sequence). V lost 6 bases and J 9 bases, leaving 21 bases between the germline ends. In DNA form, the CDR3 reads TGCAGTGCGCCCCCCTCGACTAGTCCCGGTGAGCAGTTCTTC. Encoded protein: CSAPPSTSPGEQFF.

This clonotype has more than one count but fewer than ten. V is TRBV4-2 and J is TRBJ2-1; D is perhaps TRBD1 (6 bases). CDR3 length: 16 residues. The germline V gene has CDR1 LGHNA and CDR2 YNFKEQ. Between the trimmed V and J ends, which lost 0 bases and 0 bases, there was a span of 9 bases. The CDR3 DNA is TGTGCCAGCAGCCAAGAAGGGGGAGCCTCCTACAATGAGCAGTTCTTC. It translates to CASSQEGGASYNEQFF.

V is TRBV15 and J is TRBJ1-5; D might be TRBD1 (5 bases). CDR1 is LNHNV and CDR2 is YYDKDF in the germline V gene (reference sequence). The V gene lost 0 bases and the J gene lost 2 bases, with 14 bases spanning the gap. The CDR3 has 17 residues. This CDR3 is CATSREGDGVRNQPQHF. The CDR3 coding sequence is TGTGCCACCAGCAGAGAGGGGGACGGGGTACGCAATCAGCCCCAGCATTTT. Full variable domain (outside the CDR3, taken from reference TRBV15 and TRBJ1-5): DAMVIQNPRYQVTQFGKPVTLSCSQTLNHNVMYWYQQKSSQAPKLLFHYYDKDFNNEADTPDNFQSRRPNTSFCFLDIRSPGLGDTAMYLCATSREGDGVRNQPQHFGDGTRLSIL.

The table lists this clonotype with a few counts. CDR3 DNA: TGCAGTGTTCAGGGGGGACTAGCGGGATTAGATACGCAGTATTTT. This encodes CSVQGGLAGLDTQYF. This chain uses TRBV20-1 with TRBJ2-3; TRBD2 agrees at 13 bases. CDR3 length: 15 amino acids. Trimming at V came to 7 bases and at J to 5 bases, leaving 9 bases not matched to a gene. Germline-derived CDR1 and CDR2 are DFQATT and SNEGSKA (reference sequence).

This rearrangement joins TRBV29-1 to TRBJ2-1; D ambiguous. V was clipped by 2 bases and J by 7 bases, with 6 bases between them. The CDR3 covers 11 residues. Per germline, CDR1 SQVTM and CDR2 ANQGSEA. The CDR3 protein is CSVEIFNEQFF. CDR3 DNA: TGCAGCGTTGAAATCTTTAATGAGCAGTTCTTC.

This chain connects TRBV9 to TRBJ2-7; 7 bases align to TRBD2. From germline, CDR1 is SGDLS and CDR2 YYNGEE. V shed 6 bases, J shed 4 bases, and the junction held 37 bases outside the gene matches. The CDR3 totals 23 residues. CDR3 in DNA: TGTGCCAGCATCGGTGTTGAGTTGCTAGATGGGTTCTCGGGGCTCGCGGGGGATTACGAGCAGTACTTC. Its translation is CASIGVELLDGFSGLAGDYEQYF.

This chain links TRBV19 with TRBJ2-3; a weak D match, TRBD2 (5 bases). Germline V lookup: CDR1 LNHDA, CDR2 SQIVND (reference sequence). V was pared by 4 bases and J by 4 bases, with 15 bases between. CDR3 length equals 15 residues. The CDR3 sequence is CASSKRRGFPDTQYF. As DNA, the CDR3 is TGTGCCAGTAGTAAAAGACGGGGATTCCCAGATACGCAGTATTTT.

This clonotype was detected once. This chain links TRBV5-1 with TRBJ2-3, with TRBD1 matching over 7 bases. Germline-derived CDR1 and CDR2 are SGHRS and YFSETQ. This CDR3 is built from 22 residues. V was clipped by 1 base and J by 0 bases; unmatched bases: 23. In nucleotides, the CDR3 is TGCGCCAGCAGCTTGATTGTCGTACTTACTAGGGGGCCCTCTACTAGCACAGATACGCAGTATTTT. Protein: CASSLIVVLTRGPSTSTDTQYF.

This clonotype was seen at least ten times. CDR3 sequence (DNA): TGCAGTGCAATCAACAGGGGGCGCAATAACAATGAGCAGTTCTTC. This gives the protein CSAINRGRNNNEQFF. V is TRBV20-1 and J is TRBJ2-1; TRBD1 agrees at 9 bases. Germline V lookup: CDR1 DFQATT, CDR2 SNEGSKA (reference sequence). With 6 bases clipped from V and 5 bases from J, the junction kept 11 bases outside the gene matches. This CDR3 is built from 15 residues.

The J gene is TRBJ2-5, the V gene TRBV25-1; 8 nucleotides align to TRBD1. V shed 4 bases and J 5 bases; nucleotides not matched to a gene: 6. From germline, CDR1 is MGHDK and CDR2 SYGVNS. The CDR3 extends over 14 amino acids. CDR3 sequence (DNA): TGTGCCAGCAGTGGTTCAGGGGGCGGGGAGACCCAGTACTTC. It yields the protein CASSGSGGGETQYF.

This clonotype was seen repeatedly, ten times or more. The CDR3 sequence is CSADSSGRASDTQYF. The CDR3 DNA sequence: TGCAGTGCCGATTCTAGCGGGAGGGCCTCTGATACGCAGTATTTT. J is TRBJ2-3 and V is TRBV20-1, with 12 bases that match TRBD2. Germline CDR1 reads DFQATT; CDR2 reads SNEGSKA (reference sequence). This CDR3 is built from 15 residues. Trimming took 6 bases from V and 6 from J; bases not matched to a gene: 10.

This clonotype has a handful of counts. This sequence joins TRBV12-3 or TRBV12-4 and TRBJ1-2; D might be TRBD1 (5 bases). V shed 5 bases and J shed 10 bases, with 20 bases lying between them. This CDR3 has 14 residues. The CDR3 DNA reads as TGTGCCAGCAGTCCCCGACAGATACAGAGAGACTACACCTTC. Translation gives CASSPRQIQRDYTF.